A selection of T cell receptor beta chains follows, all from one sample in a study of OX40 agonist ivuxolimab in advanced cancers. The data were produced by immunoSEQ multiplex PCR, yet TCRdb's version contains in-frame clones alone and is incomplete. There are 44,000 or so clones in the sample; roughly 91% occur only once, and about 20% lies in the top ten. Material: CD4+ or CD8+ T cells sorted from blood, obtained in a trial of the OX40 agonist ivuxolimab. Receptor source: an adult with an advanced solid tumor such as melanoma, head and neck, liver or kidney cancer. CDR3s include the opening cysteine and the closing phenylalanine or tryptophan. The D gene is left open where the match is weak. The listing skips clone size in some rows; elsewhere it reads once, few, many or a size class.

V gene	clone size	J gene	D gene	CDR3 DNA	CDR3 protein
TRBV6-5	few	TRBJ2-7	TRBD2	TGTGCCAGCAGTTGGGGGGGAGGGTACGAGCAGTACTTC	CASSWGGGYEQYF
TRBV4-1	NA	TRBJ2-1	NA	TGCGCCAGCAGCCTTGAAACCGGCGACCACTCCTACAATGAGCAGTTCTTC	CASSLETGDHSYNEQFF
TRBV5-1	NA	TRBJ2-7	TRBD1	TGCGCCAGCCGACAGGGTCCCGAGCAGTACTTC	CASRQGPEQYF
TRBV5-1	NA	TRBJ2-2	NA	TGCGCCAGCAGCTTGGAAACGAACACCGGGGAGCTGTTTTTT	CASSLETNTGELFF
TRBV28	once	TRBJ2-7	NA	TGTGCCAGCAGTGCCGAGAACTTGGGCGAGCAGTACTTC	CASSAENLGEQYF
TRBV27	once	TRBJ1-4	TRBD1	TGTGCCAGCAGTTTGCTTCCGGGACAGGGCGAGGAAAAACTGTTTTTT	CASSLLPGQGEEKLFF
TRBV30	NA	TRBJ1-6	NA	TGTGCCTTTTTGGGACTGGGTTCACCCCTCCACTTT	CAFLGLGSPLHF
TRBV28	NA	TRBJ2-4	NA	TGTGCCAGCAGCCCCTCGACAGGTATCGGTAACATTCAGTACTTC	CASSPSTGIGNIQYF
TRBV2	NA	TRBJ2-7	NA	TGTGCCAGCAGTGAAATGGCGGGGCCACTCCTAGACGAGCAGTACTTC	CASSEMAGPLLDEQYF
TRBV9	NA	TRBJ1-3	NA	TGTGCCAGCAGCGTATATGGAAACACCATATATTTT	CASSVYGNTIYF
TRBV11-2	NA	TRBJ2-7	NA	TGTGCCAGCAGCCCCCTCTACGAGCAGTACTTC	CASSPLYEQYF
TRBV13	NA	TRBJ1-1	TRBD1	TGTGCCAGCAGCGCCACTGACAGGGGGAACACTGAAGCTTTCTTT	CASSATDRGNTEAFF
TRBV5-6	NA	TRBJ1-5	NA	TGTGCCAGCAGCGGGTTCGGGGGAACCGGCAATCAGCCCCAGCATTTT	CASSGFGGTGNQPQHF
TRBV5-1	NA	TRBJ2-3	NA	TGCGCCAGCAGCTTACAATATACAGATACGCAGTATTTT	CASSLQYTDTQYF
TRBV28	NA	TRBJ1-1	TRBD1	TGTGCCGCAAGACAGGGGTTGGGTGAAGCTTTCTTT	CAARQGLGEAFF
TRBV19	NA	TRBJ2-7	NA	TGTGCCAGTAGCATAGTCGGGACGGGGGGCGACGAGCAGTACTTC	CASSIVGTGGDEQYF
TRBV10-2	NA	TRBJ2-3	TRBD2	TGCGCCAGCAGGGGACTAGCGGGAGGGCGCACAGATACGCAGTATTTT	CASRGLAGGRTDTQYF
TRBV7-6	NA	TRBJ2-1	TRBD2	TGTGCCAGCAGCAAACGGACTAGCGGGAACAATGAGCAGTTCTTC	CASSKRTSGNNEQFF
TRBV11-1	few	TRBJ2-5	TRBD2	TGTGCCAGCAGCTTATTACTAGCGGGTGCGCATCAAGAGACCCAGTACTTC	CASSLLLAGAHQETQYF
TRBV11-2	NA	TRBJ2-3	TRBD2	TGTGCCAGCAGCTTAGCCAGGACTAGCTTCACAGATACGCAGTATTTT	CASSLARTSFTDTQYF
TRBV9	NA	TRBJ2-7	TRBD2	TGTGCCAGCAGCGTAGGCCTAGCGGGGGCCTCCTACGAGCAGTACTTC	CASSVGLAGASYEQYF
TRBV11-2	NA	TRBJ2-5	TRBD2	TGTGCCAGCAGCTTTCTAGCGGGACCCGAGACCCAGTACTTC	CASSFLAGPETQYF